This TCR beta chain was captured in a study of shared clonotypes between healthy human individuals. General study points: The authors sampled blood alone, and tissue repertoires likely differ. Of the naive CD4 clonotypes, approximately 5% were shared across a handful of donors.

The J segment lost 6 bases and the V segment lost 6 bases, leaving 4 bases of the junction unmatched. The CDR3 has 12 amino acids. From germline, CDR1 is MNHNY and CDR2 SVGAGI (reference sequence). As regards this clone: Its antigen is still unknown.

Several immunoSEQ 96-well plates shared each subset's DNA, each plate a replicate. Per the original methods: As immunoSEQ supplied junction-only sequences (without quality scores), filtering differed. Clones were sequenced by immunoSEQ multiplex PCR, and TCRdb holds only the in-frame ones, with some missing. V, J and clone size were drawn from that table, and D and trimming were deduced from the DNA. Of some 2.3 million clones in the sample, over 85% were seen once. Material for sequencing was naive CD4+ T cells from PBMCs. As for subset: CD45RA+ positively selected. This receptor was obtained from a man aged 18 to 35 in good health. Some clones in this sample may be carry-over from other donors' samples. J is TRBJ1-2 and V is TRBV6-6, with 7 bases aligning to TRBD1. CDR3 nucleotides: TGTGCCAGCAGAAGGACAGGAGATGGCTACACCTTC. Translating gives CASRRTGDGYTF.